This T cell receptor beta chain was sequenced during a study of blood T cell repertoires in COVID-19. Study information: The United States, Italy and Spain provided the acute and convalescent COVID-19 samples. PBMCs, B-cell-depleted T cells, or T cells provided the cDNA or gDNA that made up the material.

The junction had 8 bases not matched to a gene; V was cut back by 6 bases and J by 4 bases. Germline CDR1 MNHEY, CDR2 SMNVEV (reference sequence). The CDR3 sequence is 15 residues long. Original handling: Amplified reference gene primers provided the basis for estimating nucleated cell counts. Assay: immunoSEQ multiplex PCR; the TCRdb copy retains only in-frame clones and omits some. V and J calls and clone size are those listed in that table; D and trimming were worked out from the DNA. The table shows 140,000 to 150,000 clones, with roughly 79% occurring only once. This TCR derives from a woman aged 55-69 years with acute or convalescent COVID-19. The rearrangement links TRBV27 to TRBJ1-5; the match to TRBD1 covers 8 bases. What was sequenced was peripheral blood. This CDR3 is CASRIGQGGNQPQHF. CDR3 bases: TGTGCCAGCAGGATCGGACAGGGCGGAAATCAGCCCCAGCATTTT.